Each of the 26 T cell receptor beta chains below was sequenced from the same sample in a study of identical twins. MiXCR was run by TCRdb on the 5' RACE reads, yielding one entry per CDR3 protein. This sample has 500,000 to 650,000 distinct CDR3 sequences; about a fifth occur once, and the top ten carry more than 0.4%. The same sample was also used in a study of yellow fever vaccine responses in identical twins.

Sequencing input: CD4+ T cells sorted from blood. These receptors were taken from a woman under 30 in good health.

The V gene is TRBV6-2 or TRBV6-3, the J gene TRBJ2-7, with 8 bases fitting TRBD2. The CDR3 totals 14 residues. Germline values: CDR1 MNHEY, CDR2 SVGEGT. V trimming: 10 bases; J trimming: 4 bases; junction bases outside the gene matches: 12. CDR3 in DNA: TGTGCCACCCAGCGGGAGTGGGCTCGGTACGAGCAGTACTTC. The encoded protein is CATQREWARYEQYF.

This clonotype was observed a few times. The rearrangement joins TRBV11-2 to TRBJ2-5, with TRBD2 matching 10 bases. In germline, CDR1 is SGHAT, CDR2 FQNNGV. CDR3 length equals 16 residues. With 4 bases clipped from V and 2 bases from J, the junction kept 7 bases outside the gene matches. CDR3 in DNA: TGTGCCAGCAGCTATGGCCAGACTAGCGGGCAAGAGACCCAGTACTTC. It translates to CASSYGQTSGQETQYF.

The chain joins TRBV3-1 to TRBJ2-1; D possibly uses TRBD1 or TRBD2 (5 bases each). V was pared by 5 bases and J by 0 bases, with 17 bases between. This CDR3 comprises 17 residues. Germline CDR1 LGHDT, CDR2 YNNKEL (reference sequence). CDR3: CASSLRTGASSYNEQFF. DNA for the CDR3: TGTGCCAGCAGCTTACGGACTGGGGCAAGCTCCTACAATGAGCAGTTCTTC.

Only a few counts were recorded for this clonotype. The chain links TRBV12-3 or TRBV12-4 to TRBJ2-3; no firm D call. The CDR3 contains 13 residues. The V gene lost 3 bases and the J gene lost 6 bases, with 10 bases spanning the gap. CDR3 in DNA: TGTGCCAGCAGTTTTCTTCTGGTGGATACGCAGTATTTT. Translation: CASSFLLVDTQYF.

The chain couples TRBV20-1 to TRBJ2-7; possibly TRBD2 for D (6 bases). Germline V gene data show CDR1 as DFQATT and CDR2 as SNEGSKA (reference sequence). The CDR3 runs to 19 residues. V lost 6 bases to trimming and J lost 2 bases, with 32 bases between them. CDR3 sequence: CSAGDRAQGRSGQAYEQYF. Here the CDR3 DNA reads TGCAGTGCGGGCGACCGGGCCCAGGGCCGTAGCGGCCAAGCCTACGAGCAGTACTTC.

This clonotype was detected only a few times. The chain is built from TRBV5-5 and TRBJ1-3; D gene ambiguous. The CDR3 length is 15 residues. V was clipped by 4 bases and J by 0 bases, with 11 bases between them. CDR1 is SGHKS, CDR2 YYEKEE, per germline (reference sequence). The DNA of the CDR3 is TGTGCCAGCAGCCGGGAGTCGTACTCTGGAAACACCATATATTTT. Encoded protein: CASSRESYSGNTIYF.

The rearrangement joins TRBV20-1 to TRBJ2-3; a possible D gene is TRBD1 (6 bases). The CDR3 contains 14 residues. Trimming left V 5 bases short and J 2 bases short, with 14 bases between. Germline CDR1 and CDR2: DFQATT and SNEGSKA (reference sequence). CDR3 region: CSAPVAGATDTQYF. The CDR3 DNA is TGCAGTGCTCCAGTGGCAGGGGCCACAGATACGCAGTATTTT.

The chain combines TRBV11-2 with TRBJ1-1, with 9 positions matching TRBD1. CDR1 and CDR2 from the germline V gene are SGHAT and FQNNGV. CDR3 length: 16 amino acids. Losses at the gene ends were 3 bases for V and 0 bases for J; bases not matched to a gene: 5. In DNA, the CDR3 is TGTGCCAGCAGCTTCGGACAGGGGAAGGTGAACACTGAAGCTTTCTTT. It is translated as CASSFGQGKVNTEAFF. Drawing the rest from reference TRBV11-2 and TRBJ1-1, the complete variable domain is EAGVAQSPRYKIIEKRQSVAFWCNPISGHATLYWYQQILGQGPKLLIQFQNNGVVDDSQLPKDRFSAERLKGVDSTLKIQPAKLEDSAVYLCASSFGQGKVNTEAFFGQGTRLTVV.

J is TRBJ2-2 and V is TRBV7-3, with 8 bases aligning to TRBD1. With V trimmed by 5 bases and J by 1 base, 12 bases remained unmatched. The CDR3 has 18 amino acids. The germline V gene has CDR1 SGHTA and CDR2 FQGTGA. The CDR3 reads CASSLWSTGTGNTGELFF. DNA of the CDR3: TGTGCCAGCAGCCTCTGGTCTACCGGGACAGGGAACACCGGGGAGCTGTTTTTT.

This clonotype appeared a few times. The rearrangement links TRBV5-1 to TRBJ2-7; tentative D call: TRBD2 (6 bases). CDR1 SGHRS and CDR2 YFSETQ come from the germline V gene. V lost 0 bases and J 3 bases, leaving 7 bases between the germline ends. The CDR3 has 13 amino acids. DNA for the CDR3: TGCGCCAGCAGCTTGGTGGGGGGCTACGAGCAGTACGTC. Its protein is CASSLVGGYEQYV.

J is TRBJ2-7 and V is TRBV28; D call uncertain. V dropped 5 bases and J dropped 2 bases, with 4 bases sitting between them. CDR1 is MDHEN, CDR2 SYDVKM, per germline. The CDR3 totals 11 residues. This CDR3 is CASSTPYEQYV. CDR3 sequence (DNA): TGTGCCAGCAGTACCCCCTACGAGCAGTACGTC.

This clonotype has only a few counts. CDR3 amino acids: CASSPQSGAYGYTF. CDR3 nucleotides: TGTGCCAGCAGTCCACAGTCAGGGGCCTATGGCTACACCTTC. This sequence joins TRBV12-3 or TRBV12-4 and TRBJ1-2, with D perhaps TRBD1 (6 bases). Trimming stripped 5 bases from V and 4 bases from J, with 14 bases between. The CDR3 length is 14 residues.

The chain recombines TRBV5-1 with TRBJ2-5; 11 nucleotides agree with TRBD2. Trimming cost V 5 bases and J 4 bases; bases outside gene matches: 4. The CDR3 extends over 14 amino acids. In germline, CDR1 is SGHRS, CDR2 YFSETQ. CDR3 in DNA: TGCGCCAGCAGTTCTAGCGGGGGGCTAGAGACCCAGTACTTC. Translation: CASSSSGGLETQYF.

This clonotype was recorded many times. The rearrangement links TRBV3-1 to TRBJ2-7; D not certain. V dropped 1 base and J dropped 6 bases, with 7 bases sitting between them. The CDR3 length is 12 residues. Germline V lookup: CDR1 LGHDT, CDR2 YNNKEL (reference sequence). CDR3 nucleotides: TGTGCCAGCAGCCAAGGGACGGGCGAGCAGTACTTC. Translation gives CASSQGTGEQYF.

The V call is TRBV12-3 or TRBV12-4, the J call TRBJ2-1; TRBD2 agrees at 13 bases. V was pared by 6 bases and J by 8 bases, with 7 bases of the junction left unmatched. The CDR3 consists of 15 residues. Written as DNA, the CDR3 is TGTGCCAGCAGAACCGGGACTAGCGGGAACGATGAGCAGTTCTTC. Its translation is CASRTGTSGNDEQFF.

This chain joins TRBV5-1 and TRBJ1-2; possible D gene TRBD1, 5 bases. Germline values: CDR1 SGHRS, CDR2 YFSETQ. Between the trimmed V and J ends, which lost 1 base and 6 bases, there was a span of 13 bases. The CDR3 is 14 residues long. DNA for the CDR3: TGCGCCAGCAGCTTGACCCGCGGGACTGATGGCTACACCTTC. It codes for CASSLTRGTDGYTF.

This clonotype has only a few counts. The J gene is TRBJ2-3, the V gene TRBV5-1; weak D call: TRBD1 (6 bases). Trimming left V 4 bases short and J 3 bases short, with 15 bases between. The CDR3 runs to 15 residues. Per germline, CDR1 SGHRS and CDR2 YFSETQ. The CDR3 loop is CASSPEDRETDTQYF. The CDR3 DNA reads TGCGCCAGCAGCCCCGAGGACAGAGAGACAGATACGCAGTATTTT.

V gene TRBV10-1 combines with J gene TRBJ2-3, with TRBD2 identical over 12 bases. This CDR3 has 17 residues. V was pared by 3 bases and J by 4 bases, with 8 bases of the junction left unmatched. Germline assignment: CDR1 WNHNN and CDR2 SYGVQD (reference sequence). Written as DNA, the CDR3 is TGCGCCAGCAGTGACTCCCTAGCGGGAGGGCCCCCAGATACGCAGTATTTT. Its translation: CASSDSLAGGPPDTQYF.

The chain carries TRBV5-6 and TRBJ2-2; D might be TRBD1 (5 bases). Germline V CDR1 and CDR2: SGHDT, YYEEEE. The CDR3 covers 13 residues. The V and J ends lost 1 base and 6 bases respectively, with 7 bases between them. Here the CDR3 DNA reads TGTGCCAGCAGCTTGCGACAGTCCGGGGAGCTGTTTTTT. It encodes CASSLRQSGELFF. Complete variable domain (other parts from reference TRBV5-6 and TRBJ2-2): DAGVTQSPTHLIKTRGQQVTLRCSPKSGHDTVSWYQQALGQGPQFIFQYYEEEERQRGNFPDRFSGHQFPNYSSELNVNALLLGDSALYLCASSLRQSGELFFGEGSRLTVL.

This clonotype occurred a few times. This sequence joins TRBV28 and TRBJ2-3; 12 bases are shared with TRBD2. The J segment lost 1 base and the V segment lost 3 bases, leaving 5 bases of the junction unmatched. Germline loops: CDR1 MDHEN, CDR2 SYDVKM. The CDR3 is 17 amino acids. The CDR3 sequence is CASSFWTSGTGTDTQYF. The CDR3 nucleotides read TGTGCCAGCAGTTTTTGGACTAGCGGGACCGGCACAGATACGCAGTATTTT. The variable domain in full, completed from reference TRBV28 and TRBJ2-3, reads DVKVTQSSRYLVKRTGEKVFLECVQDMDHENMFWYRQDPGLGLRLIYFSYDVKMKEKGDIPEGYSVSREKKERFSLILESASTNQTSMYLCASSFWTSGTGTDTQYFGPGTRLTVL.

This clonotype appeared a few times. V is TRBV5-6 and J is TRBJ2-7; D gene unclear. The CDR3 sequence is 11 residues long. The germline V gene encodes CDR1 SGHDT and CDR2 YYEEEE. The V end lost 0 bases, the J end lost 7 bases, and 5 bases lay between the germline ends. The CDR3 DNA sequence: TGTGCCAGCAGCTTGGGGCTGGAGCAGTACTTC. It specifies CASSLGLEQYF.

The chain combines TRBV11-2 with TRBJ2-7; TRBD2 matches 10 bases. Germline CDR1 reads SGHAT; CDR2 reads FQNNGV. Unmatched junction bases numbered 5, after V lost 5 bases and J lost 1 base. The CDR3 sequence is 15 residues long. CDR3 DNA: TGTGCCAGCAGCCCTAGCGGGAGTGGATCCTACGAGCAGTACTTC. Residues: CASSPSGSGSYEQYF. Full variable domain (remainder filled in from reference TRBV11-2 and TRBJ2-7): EAGVAQSPRYKIIEKRQSVAFWCNPISGHATLYWYQQILGQGPKLLIQFQNNGVVDDSQLPKDRFSAERLKGVDSTLKIQPAKLEDSAVYLCASSPSGSGSYEQYFGPGTRLTVT.

This chain's CDR3 is CASSPDTVSYEQYV. Here the CDR3 DNA reads TGTGCCAGCAGTCCCGATACAGTGTCCTACGAGCAGTACGTC. The chain joins TRBV28 to TRBJ2-7; D remains unclear. Between the trimmed V and J ends, which lost 5 bases and 1 base, there was a span of 12 bases. Germline V gives CDR1 MDHEN, CDR2 SYDVKM. CDR3 length: 14 amino acids.

The rearrangement joins TRBV28 to TRBJ2-7; D is possibly TRBD2 (6 bases). Germline V lookup: CDR1 MDHEN, CDR2 SYDVKM. The CDR3 totals 12 residues. V gave up 3 bases and J gave up 5 bases, with 8 bases separating them. CDR3 loop: CASSLEGHEQYV. The CDR3 nucleotides are TGTGCCAGCAGTTTGGAGGGACACGAGCAGTACGTC.

This chain's CDR3 is CASSPFPGPTNTGELFF. In DNA, the CDR3 is TGTGCCAGCAGCCCATTCCCGGGACCAACAAACACCGGGGAGCTGTTTTTT. This chain joins TRBV7-3 and TRBJ2-2, with D possibly being TRBD1 or TRBD2 (5 bases each). The germline CDR1 and CDR2 sequences are SGHTA and FQGTGA. This CDR3 has 17 residues. V lost 5 bases, J lost 2 bases, and 18 bases lay in between.

This clonotype was recorded a few times. The V and J genes are TRBV12-3 or TRBV12-4 and TRBJ2-6; D possibly uses TRBD1 or TRBD2 (5 bases each). V shed 7 bases and J shed 1 base, with 17 bases lying between them. The CDR3 has 17 amino acids. For the CDR3, the DNA is TGTGCCAGCATATGGGGGTCCTGGGGGTCTGGGGCCAACGTCCTGACTTTC. Translation: CASIWGSWGSGANVLTF.